The 17 T cell receptor beta chains below were found in one sample sequenced in a study of CD8 T cells in Susac syndrome. When the RNA was reverse transcribed, random hexamers were used with an input of roughly 0.45 to 1 ug. Using its own MiXCR run on the immunoSEQ multiplex PCR reads, TCRdb lists one record per CDR3 protein. The sample has around 100,000 distinct CDR3 sequences, about 95% seen once. Sequencing was done on a sample of CD8+ T cells from PBMCs. Every receptor here comes from a human donor with Susac syndrome.

The rearrangement joins TRBV29-1 to TRBJ2-7; 10 positions match TRBD1. Germline trimming cut 6 bases from V and 3 bases from J; bases unmatched to any gene: 8. CDR3 size: 14 residues. The germline CDR1 and CDR2 sequences are SQVTM and ANQGSEA. Written as DNA, the CDR3 is TGCAGCGTAGGAACGGGACAGGGGTACTACGAGCAGTACTTC. Protein: CSVGTGQGYYEQYF.

The V gene is TRBV13, the J gene TRBJ2-5; no firm D call. Trimming pared 5 bases from V and 0 bases from J, leaving 10 bases between. This CDR3 contains 14 residues. Germline assignment: CDR1 PRHDT and CDR2 FYEKMQ (reference sequence). CDR3 protein: CASSIRAYQETQYF. The CDR3 DNA is TGTGCCAGCAGCATCCGAGCATACCAAGAGACCCAGTACTTC.

The V gene is TRBV29-1, the J gene TRBJ2-5; 8 bases line up with TRBD2. The V and J ends lost 3 bases and 4 bases, in that order; junction bases with no gene match: 4. The CDR3 contains 13 residues. CDR1 is SQVTM and CDR2 is ANQGSEA in the germline V gene. DNA of the CDR3: TGCAGCGTTGACCTCGGGGGGGGAGAGACCCAGTACTTC. Protein: CSVDLGGGETQYF. Using reference TRBV29-1 and TRBJ2-5 for the parts outside the CDR3, the full variable domain is SAVISQKPSRDICQRGTSLTIQCQVDSQVTMMFWYRQQPGQSLTLIATANQGSEATYESGFVIDKFPISRPNLTFSTLTVSNMSPEDSSIYLCSVDLGGGETQYFGPGTRLLVL.

This chain joins TRBV5-6 and TRBJ1-2; TRBD1 might be the D (5 bases). CDR3 length: 16 residues. Per the germline V gene, CDR1 is SGHDT and CDR2 is YYEEEE. V lost 0 bases to trimming and J lost 5 bases, with 17 bases between them. The CDR3 DNA reads TGTGCCAGCAGCTTGGATGGGACGGCCCTTGGGTATGGCTACACCTTC. Protein sequence: CASSLDGTALGYGYTF.

The chain has TRBV28 and TRBJ2-7, with D possibly being TRBD2 (6 bases). Germline V gene data show CDR1 as MDHEN and CDR2 as SYDVKM. The germline V and J ends were trimmed by 8 bases and 6 bases, with 23 bases remaining between them. This CDR3 has 15 residues. CDR3: CASLQAGLPSSEQYF. The CDR3 coding sequence is TGTGCCAGCCTTCAGGCCGGACTACCCAGTTCCGAGCAGTACTTC.

V usage is TRBV18 and J usage is TRBJ2-7; weak D call: TRBD1 (5 bases). V lost 0 bases, J lost 6 bases, and 9 bases lay in between. CDR1 and CDR2 (germline): KGHSH, LQKENI. The CDR3 is 13 amino acids. CDR3 coding DNA: TGTGCCAGCTCACCACCAACGACAGTCGAGCAGTACTTC. Its translation is CASSPPTTVEQYF. The variable domain in full, with the rest retrieved from reference TRBV18 and TRBJ2-7, is NAGVMQNPRHLVRRRGQEARLRCSPMKGHSHVYWYRQLPEEGLKFMVYLQKENIIDESGMPKERFSAEFPKEGPSILRIQQVVRGDSAAYFCASSPPTTVEQYFGPGTRLTVT.

This clonotype was found once. The chain combines TRBV28 with TRBJ2-2; no clear D. The CDR3 is made up of 12 amino acids. Trimming pared 7 bases from V and 2 bases from J, leaving 5 bases between. Germline-derived CDR1 and CDR2 are MDHEN and SYDVKM. CDR3 bases: TGTGCCAGCACTCCAAACACCGGGGAGCTGTTTTTT. Translating gives CASTPNTGELFF. Combining the CDR3 with reference TRBV28 and TRBJ2-2 gives the whole variable domain DVKVTQSSRYLVKRTGEKVFLECVQDMDHENMFWYRQDPGLGLRLIYFSYDVKMKEKGDIPEGYSVSREKKERFSLILESASTNQTSMYLCASTPNTGELFFGEGSRLTVL.

The genes are TRBV19 and TRBJ1-5; no reliable D call. Germline V gene data show CDR1 as LNHDA and CDR2 as SQIVND (reference sequence). This CDR3 spans 13 amino acids. Trimming removed 6 bases at V and 5 bases at J, with 11 bases between. For the CDR3, the DNA is TGTGCCAGTAGCAGTTATAAGGATCAGCCCCAGCATTTT. Amino acids: CASSSYKDQPQHF. The variable domain in full, with the rest retrieved from reference TRBV19 and TRBJ1-5, is DGGITQSPKYLFRKEGQNVTLSCEQNLNHDAMYWYRQDPGQGLRLIYYSQIVNDFQKGDIAEGYSVSREKKESFPLTVTSAQKNPTAFYLCASSSYKDQPQHFGDGTRLSIL.

The gene calls are TRBV4-1 and TRBJ2-1; TRBD1 matches at 7 bases. The CDR3 extends over 13 amino acids. V shed 6 bases and J 7 bases; nucleotides not matched to a gene: 6. Germline V gene data show CDR1 as MGHRA and CDR2 as YSYEKL. For the CDR3, the DNA is TGCGCCAGCAGACGGGACAGAATGAATGAGCAGTTCTTC. Protein sequence: CASRRDRMNEQFF.

This rearrangement joins TRBV28 to TRBJ2-5; tentatively, D is TRBD2 (6 bases). Looked up from germline, CDR1 is MDHEN and CDR2 is SYDVKM. The V end lost 2 bases, the J end lost 5 bases, and 18 bases lay between the germline ends. This CDR3 spans 16 amino acids. The CDR3 nucleotides are TGTGCCAGCAGTTTAGTAAGAGCTGGTCGGGGGGAGACCCAGTACTTC. Protein sequence: CASSLVRAGRGETQYF.

The chain links TRBV5-6 to TRBJ1-5, with 7 bases aligning to TRBD1. V lost 0 bases, J lost 5 bases, and 8 bases stayed unmatched. Germline loops: CDR1 SGHDT, CDR2 YYEEEE. The CDR3 covers 16 residues. CDR3 in DNA: TGTGCCAGCAGCTTGGGGGACAGCCCAGTTGATCAGCCCCAGCATTTT. It yields the protein CASSLGDSPVDQPQHF. The variable domain in full, with the rest retrieved from reference TRBV5-6 and TRBJ1-5, is DAGVTQSPTHLIKTRGQQVTLRCSPKSGHDTVSWYQQALGQGPQFIFQYYEEEERQRGNFPDRFSGHQFPNYSSELNVNALLLGDSALYLCASSLGDSPVDQPQHFGDGTRLSIL.

The DNA of the CDR3 is TGTGCCAGCAGTTTAAGGGCTAGGGATGAGCAGTTCTTC. Protein product: CASSLRARDEQFF. This rearrangement joins TRBV27 to TRBJ2-1, with D unclear. With 2 bases removed from V and 8 bases from J, the gap between germline ends came to 10 bases. The CDR3 loop spans 13 amino acids. The germline CDR1 and CDR2 sequences are MNHEY and SMNVEV (reference sequence).

The chain links TRBV5-1 to TRBJ1-1; D perhaps matches TRBD1 (6 bases). The CDR3 spans 13 residues. CDR1 and CDR2 (germline): SGHRS, YFSETQ. The V and J ends lost 3 bases and 3 bases respectively, with 9 bases between them. The CDR3 sequence is CASSYEGDTEAFF. The DNA of the CDR3 is TGCGCCAGCAGCTATGAGGGGGACACTGAAGCTTTCTTT.

J is TRBJ1-3 and V is TRBV3-1; D remains ambiguous. The CDR3 is made up of 14 amino acids. With 2 bases removed from V and 0 bases from J, the gap between germline ends came to 5 bases. The V gene's germline CDR1 is LGHDT and CDR2 YNNKEL (reference sequence). In DNA, the CDR3 is TGTGCCAGCAGCCAACTTGCCTCTGGAAACACCATATATTTT. It yields the protein CASSQLASGNTIYF.

This chain joins TRBV20-1 and TRBJ1-1; TRBD1 might be the D (6 bases). The CDR3 runs to 14 residues. The germline V gene encodes CDR1 DFQATT and CDR2 SNEGSKA (reference sequence). V was trimmed by 6 bases and J by 0 bases, leaving 14 bases between them. The CDR3 loop reads CSAARGTLNTEAFF. The CDR3 coding sequence is TGCAGTGCCGCGAGGGGGACTTTGAACACTGAAGCTTTCTTT.

This chain connects TRBV4-1 to TRBJ2-3; tentative D call: TRBD2 (6 bases). This CDR3 has 15 amino acids. The germline V gene has CDR1 MGHRA and CDR2 YSYEKL. With 3 bases removed from V and 1 base from J, the gap between germline ends came to 11 bases. CDR3 residues: CASSHTASGTDTQYF. CDR3 in DNA: TGCGCCAGCAGCCACACCGCTAGCGGCACAGATACGCAGTATTTT.

The V call is TRBV20-1, the J call TRBJ2-1, with unresolved D. Trimming took 5 bases from V and 0 from J, leaving 14 bases between them. This CDR3 has 15 residues. CDR1 is DFQATT, CDR2 SNEGSKA, per germline (reference sequence). The CDR3 loop reads CSASRLDLSYNEQFF. CDR3 nucleotides: TGCAGTGCTTCCCGGCTAGACCTCTCCTACAATGAGCAGTTCTTC.